The rows below give T cell receptor beta chains drawn from one sample of a study of blood T cell repertoires in COVID-19. Produced via immunoSEQ multiplex PCR; TCRdb's table is partial and in-frame only. The sample shows under 350,000 clones, 65% to 90% of them seen only once. Source material: PBMCs or T cells enriched from blood (not recorded which). Receptor source: a woman aged 40 to 50 with acute COVID-19. Both conserved end residues are part of each CDR3. The D gene is left open where the match is weak.

TRBV5-1	TRBJ2-7	TRBD2	TGCGCCAGCAGCCTTACTAGCGGGAGGACCGAGCAGTACTTC	CASSLTSGRTEQYF
TRBV7-9	TRBJ2-7	TRBD2	TGTGCCAGCAGCTTAGATAGGTCTAGCGGAGGCTACGAGCAGTACTTC	CASSLDRSSGGYEQYF
TRBV7-8	TRBJ2-7	NA	TGTGCCAGCAGCCCTAGAGGGTACGAGCAGTACTTC	CASSPRGYEQYF
TRBV7-9	TRBJ1-3	NA	TGTGCCAGCAGCTTAGAGTTGTCAGCGTCTTCTGGAAACACCATATATTTT	CASSLELSASSGNTIYF
TRBV7-6	TRBJ1-1	NA	TGTGCCAGCAGCTCCAACCCGGGATATGGGGTTGAAGCTTTCTTT	CASSSNPGYGVEAFF
TRBV5-6	TRBJ1-2	TRBD1	TGTGCCAGCAGCTTGCCTCGGACAGGGGGAAGGTATGGCTACACCTTC	CASSLPRTGGRYGYTF
TRBV27	TRBJ2-7	TRBD1	TGTGCCAGCAGTTCGCGGACAGGGTACTCCTACGAGCAGTACTTC	CASSSRTGYSYEQYF
TRBV7-9	TRBJ2-2	TRBD2	TGTGCCAGCAGCGATACTAGCGGGGGGGCCACCGGGGAGCTGTTTTTT	CASSDTSGGATGELFF
TRBV28	TRBJ2-7	NA	TGTGCCAGCAGTTTATCCGCTCGACAGCTTACTACCTACGAGCAGTACTTC	CASSLSARQLTTYEQYF
TRBV19	TRBJ2-7	TRBD1	TGTGCCAGTAGTATTGCGCGGACAGGGGGCCCACAACGTTACGAGCAGTACTTC	CASSIARTGGPQRYEQYF
TRBV2	TRBJ1-1	NA	TGTGCCAGCAGGGCGGGGCAGTGGACTGAAGCTTTCTTT	CASRAGQWTEAFF
TRBV9	TRBJ1-5	TRBD1	TGTGCCAGCAGCGAGGGCCCCGGGACAGATCAGCCCCAGCATTTT	CASSEGPGTDQPQHF
TRBV4-1	TRBJ2-5	TRBD2	TGCGCCAGCAGCCAACATCTAGCGGGAGGGCCAGGAGAGACCCAGTACTTC	CASSQHLAGGPGETQYF
TRBV7-3	TRBJ2-1	TRBD2	TGTGCCAGCAGCCCGCTAGCGGGGAACTACAATGAGCAGTTCTTC	CASSPLAGNYNEQFF
TRBV6-5	TRBJ1-2	NA	TGTGCCAGCAGTAAACGACGGACGGGGGGCGGCTACACCTTC	CASSKRRTGGGYTF
TRBV5-1	TRBJ2-1	TRBD1	TGCGCCAGCAGCTCTACCGGGACAGGGTTTTGGAATGAGCAGTTCTTC	CASSSTGTGFWNEQFF
TRBV5-1	TRBJ2-1	TRBD2	TGCGCCAGCAGCTTGGACACGGGAGGGGGCAATGAGCAGTTCTTC	CASSLDTGGGNEQFF
TRBV25-1	TRBJ1-1	TRBD1	TGTGCCAGCAGTGAATTACAAGGGACAGGGAAAGGTGAAGCTTTCTTT	CASSELQGTGKGEAFF
TRBV5-4	TRBJ1-5	NA	TGTGCCAGCAGCTTCCAGGGGAGCAATCAGCCCCAGCATTTT	CASSFQGSNQPQHF
TRBV2	TRBJ1-5	TRBD1	TGTGCCAGCAGACGGGACAGTGGGGGCAACCAGCCCCAGCATTTT	CASRRDSGGNQPQHF
TRBV5-4	TRBJ1-2	NA	TGTGCCAGCAGCTTGGCGCGGGGAGGCAGGGGCTACACCTTC	CASSLARGGRGYTF
TRBV7-2	TRBJ2-2	TRBD2	TGTGCCACTAGCGGGGGGGCCTCGGGCAGGTTGACCGGGGAGCTGTTTTTT	CATSGGASGRLTGELFF